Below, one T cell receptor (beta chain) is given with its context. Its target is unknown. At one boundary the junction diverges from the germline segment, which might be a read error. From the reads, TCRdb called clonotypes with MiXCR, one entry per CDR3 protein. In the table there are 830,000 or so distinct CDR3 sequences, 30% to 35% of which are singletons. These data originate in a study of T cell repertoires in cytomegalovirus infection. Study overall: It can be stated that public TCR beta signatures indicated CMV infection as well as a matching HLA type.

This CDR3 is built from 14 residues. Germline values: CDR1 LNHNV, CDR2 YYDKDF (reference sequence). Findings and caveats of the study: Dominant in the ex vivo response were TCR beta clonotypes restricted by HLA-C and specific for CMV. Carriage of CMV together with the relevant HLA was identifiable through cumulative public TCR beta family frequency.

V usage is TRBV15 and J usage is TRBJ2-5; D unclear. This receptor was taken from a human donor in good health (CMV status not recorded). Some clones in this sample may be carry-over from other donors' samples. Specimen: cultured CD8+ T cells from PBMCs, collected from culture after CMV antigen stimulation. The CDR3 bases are TGTGCCACCAGCAGAGTAGGCAGGCAAGAGCCCCAGTACTTC. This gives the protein CATSRVGRQEPQYF.